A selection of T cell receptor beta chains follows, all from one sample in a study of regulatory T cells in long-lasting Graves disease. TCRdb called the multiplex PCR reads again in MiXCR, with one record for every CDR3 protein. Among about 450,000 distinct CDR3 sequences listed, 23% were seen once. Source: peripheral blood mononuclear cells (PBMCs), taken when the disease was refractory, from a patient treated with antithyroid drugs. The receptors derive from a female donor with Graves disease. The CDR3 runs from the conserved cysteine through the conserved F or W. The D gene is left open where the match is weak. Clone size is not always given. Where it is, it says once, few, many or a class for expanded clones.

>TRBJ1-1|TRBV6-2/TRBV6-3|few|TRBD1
TGTGCCAGCAGTTACGGGGACAGGGGGGACACTGAAGCTTTCTTT
CASSYGDRGDTEAFF
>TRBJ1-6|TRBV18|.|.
TGTGCCAGCTCACCATCCGGGGGCATAGACAATTCACCCCTCCACTTT
CASSPSGGIDNSPLHF
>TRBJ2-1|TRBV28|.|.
TGTGCCAGCAGTCTAGTTGATAGGAGCCCATTGGGCAATGAGCAGTTCTTC
CASSLVDRSPLGNEQFF
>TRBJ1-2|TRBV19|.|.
TGTGCCAGTAGAGAGGAGGGGTCAGGGTCCTATGGCTACACCTTC
CASREEGSGSYGYTF
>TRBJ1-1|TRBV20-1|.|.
TGCAGTGCTCGTGTCGTGGGTCTGAACACTGAAGCTTTCTTT
CSARVVGLNTEAFF
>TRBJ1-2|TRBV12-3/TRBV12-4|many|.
TGTGCCAGCAGTTTAGAGGCTCGATATGGCTACACCTTC
CASSLEARYGYTF
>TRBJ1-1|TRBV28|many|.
TGTGCCAGCAGGCCGCCCCCTCTTAGTAGGGCTGAAGCTTTCTTT
CASRPPPLSRAEAFF
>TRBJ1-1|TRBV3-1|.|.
TGTGCCAGCAGCCAAGAGGGAGGGGACACTGAAGCTTTCTTT
CASSQEGGDTEAFF
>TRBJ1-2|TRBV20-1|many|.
TGCAGTGCTAGAGATCGGCAACTCGGATTTTACTATGGCTACACCTTC
CSARDRQLGFYYGYTF
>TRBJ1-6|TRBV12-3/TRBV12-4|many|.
TGTGCCAGCAGTTTAGGTGGGGGAAATTCACCCCTCCACTTT
CASSLGGGNSPLHF
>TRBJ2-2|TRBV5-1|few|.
TGCGCCAGCAGCCTCCACAGTGGCGGGGAGCTGTTTTTT
CASSLHSGGELFF
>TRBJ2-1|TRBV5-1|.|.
TGCGCCAGCAAGGTCATGGACGGGGGCTACAATGAGCAGTTCTTC
CASKVMDGGYNEQFF
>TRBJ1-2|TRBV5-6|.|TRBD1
TGTGCCAGCAGCAAGCCGACAGGGGCTAACTATGGCTACACCTTC
CASSKPTGANYGYTF
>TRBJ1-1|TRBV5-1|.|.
TGCGCCAGCAGTTTGGGCGGAGAAATGAACACTGAAGCTTTCTTT
CASSLGGEMNTEAFF